This entry concerns a single T cell receptor (beta chain). Its target is unknown. The sample is drawn from a study of cytomegalovirus exposure and HLA in healthy donors. About the study: There were around 100 million unique TCR beta sequences, drawn from 150 million to 200 million T cells, in an earlier analysis.

The PCR used 60 Vbeta and 13 Jbeta primers. Sequenced by immunoSEQ multiplex PCR; TCRdb stores in-frame clones only, minus some. The sample holds roughly 200,000 clones, more than 60% seen once. Study-wide points: Altogether, 150 to 200 TCR beta chains were recorded as cytomegalovirus-associated. Among the most significant clusters, several appeared linked to common viral pathogens in a later analysis.

The CDR3 loop spans 14 amino acids. V was trimmed by 11 bases and J by 6 bases, leaving 22 bases between them. Germline V gene data show CDR1 as MGHRA and CDR2 as YSYEKL. Sequences were obtained from PBMCs. The chain employs TRBV4-1 and TRBJ2-5; D unresolved. The clonotype comes from a woman in her twenties or thirties in good health and CMV-seropositive. Here the CDR3 DNA reads TGCGCCGCGGATCTTATGGAAAGAAAAAAGACCCAGTACTTC. Translation gives CAADLMERKKTQYF.